This is a list of T cell receptor beta chains from one sample in a study of CD8+ T cells in alopecia areata. Libraries were prepared by immunoSEQ multiplex PCR; TCRdb keeps only in-frame clonotypes and omits some of them. The data contain about 200,000 clones, roughly 60% of them singletons. The sample here was CD4+ T cells sorted from blood, taken at week 24, from a patient treated with tofacitinib. These receptors all come from a human donor with alopecia areata. The CDR3 runs from the conserved cysteine through the conserved F or W. A D gene is named only where the DNA matches it firmly. The listing skips clone size in some rows; elsewhere it reads once, few, many or a size class.

v_call: TRBV7-2; clone_size: NA; j_call: TRBJ2-3; d_call: NA; cdr3_aa: CASSLVAASTDTQYF; cdr3_nt: TGTGCCAGCAGCTTAGTTGCCGCTAGCACAGATACGCAGTATTTT
v_call: TRBV5-6; clone_size: NA; j_call: TRBJ1-1; d_call: NA; cdr3_aa: CASSLGGGGTEAFF; cdr3_nt: TGTGCCAGCAGCTTGGGCGGGGGTGGAACTGAAGCTTTCTTT
v_call: TRBV29-1; clone_size: NA; j_call: TRBJ2-7; d_call: NA; cdr3_aa: CSVEGGGIEQYF; cdr3_nt: TGCAGCGTTGAGGGAGGAGGAATCGAGCAGTACTTC
v_call: TRBV7-3; clone_size: NA; j_call: TRBJ2-3; d_call: NA; cdr3_aa: CASSSSTATDTQYF; cdr3_nt: TGTGCCAGCAGCTCTTCGACAGCCACAGATACGCAGTATTTT
v_call: TRBV6-6; clone_size: NA; j_call: TRBJ1-2; d_call: NA; cdr3_aa: CASSYAPHDGYTF; cdr3_nt: TGTGCCAGCAGTTACGCCCCTCATGATGGCTACACCTTC
v_call: TRBV20-1; clone_size: NA; j_call: TRBJ1-2; d_call: NA; cdr3_aa: CSATRQAGYTF; cdr3_nt: TGCAGTGCTACCCGACAAGCAGGCTACACCTTC
v_call: TRBV7-2; clone_size: NA; j_call: TRBJ1-2; d_call: NA; cdr3_aa: CASSGRGSGNYGYTF; cdr3_nt: TGTGCCAGCAGCGGACGGGGGTCGGGAAACTATGGCTACACCTTC
v_call: TRBV5-1; clone_size: NA; j_call: TRBJ2-1; d_call: NA; cdr3_aa: CASSLQLPNEQFF; cdr3_nt: TGCGCCAGCAGCTTGCAACTCCCCAATGAGCAGTTCTTC
v_call: TRBV5-1; clone_size: NA; j_call: TRBJ2-5; d_call: TRBD1; cdr3_aa: CASRDGTGETQYF; cdr3_nt: TGCGCCAGCAGGGACGGGACAGGAGAGACCCAGTACTTC
v_call: TRBV2; clone_size: few; j_call: TRBJ2-7; d_call: NA; cdr3_aa: CASNRVLYEQYF; cdr3_nt: TGTGCCAGCAATCGGGTGCTCTACGAGCAGTACTTC
v_call: TRBV7-2; clone_size: NA; j_call: TRBJ1-1; d_call: NA; cdr3_aa: CASSTDRNTEAFF; cdr3_nt: TGTGCCAGCAGCACAGACAGAAACACTGAAGCTTTCTTT
v_call: TRBV10-3; clone_size: NA; j_call: TRBJ2-3; d_call: TRBD2; cdr3_aa: CATHPSGATDTQYF; cdr3_nt: TGTGCCACCCATCCTAGCGGTGCCACAGATACGCAGTATTTT
v_call: TRBV18; clone_size: NA; j_call: TRBJ2-7; d_call: TRBD1; cdr3_aa: CASSPPGQEQYF; cdr3_nt: TGTGCCAGCTCACCACCGGGACAGGAGCAGTACTTC
v_call: TRBV29-1; clone_size: few; j_call: TRBJ2-7; d_call: NA; cdr3_aa: CSVEDLSSGSYEQYF; cdr3_nt: TGCAGCGTTGAAGATCTCTCCAGTGGCAGCTACGAGCAGTACTTC
v_call: TRBV11-2; clone_size: few; j_call: TRBJ2-3; d_call: NA; cdr3_aa: CASSLGPTDTQYF; cdr3_nt: TGTGCCAGCAGCTTAGGGCCCACAGATACGCAGTATTTT